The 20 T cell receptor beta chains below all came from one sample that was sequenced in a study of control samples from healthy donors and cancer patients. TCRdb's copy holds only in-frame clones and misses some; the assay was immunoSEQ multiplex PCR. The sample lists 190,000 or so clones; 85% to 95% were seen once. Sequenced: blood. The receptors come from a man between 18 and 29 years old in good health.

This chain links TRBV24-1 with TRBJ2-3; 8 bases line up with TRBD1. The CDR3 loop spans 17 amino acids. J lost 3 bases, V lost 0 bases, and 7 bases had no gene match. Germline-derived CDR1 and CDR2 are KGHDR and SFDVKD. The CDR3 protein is CATSDLWDRKGTDTQYF. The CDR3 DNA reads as TGTGCCACCAGTGATTTGTGGGACAGGAAAGGGACAGATACGCAGTATTTT.

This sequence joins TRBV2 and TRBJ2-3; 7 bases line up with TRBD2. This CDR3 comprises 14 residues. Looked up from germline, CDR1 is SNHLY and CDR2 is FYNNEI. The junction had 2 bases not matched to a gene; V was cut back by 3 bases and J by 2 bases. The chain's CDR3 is CASSEGGATDTQYF. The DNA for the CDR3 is TGTGCCAGCAGTGAGGGAGGGGCCACAGATACGCAGTATTTT.

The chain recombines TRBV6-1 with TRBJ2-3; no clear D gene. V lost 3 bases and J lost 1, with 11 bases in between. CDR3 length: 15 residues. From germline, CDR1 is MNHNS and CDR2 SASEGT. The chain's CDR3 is CASSDKRLRTDTQYF. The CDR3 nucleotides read TGTGCCAGCAGTGATAAGCGCCTTCGCACAGATACGCAGTATTTT.

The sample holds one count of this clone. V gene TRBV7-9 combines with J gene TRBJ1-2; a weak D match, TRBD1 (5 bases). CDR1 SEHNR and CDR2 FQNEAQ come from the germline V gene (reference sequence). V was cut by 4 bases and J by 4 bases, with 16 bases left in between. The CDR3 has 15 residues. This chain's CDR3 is CASSSDPGTSYGYTF. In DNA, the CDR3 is TGTGCCAGCAGCTCCGACCCCGGGACCTCCTATGGCTACACCTTC.

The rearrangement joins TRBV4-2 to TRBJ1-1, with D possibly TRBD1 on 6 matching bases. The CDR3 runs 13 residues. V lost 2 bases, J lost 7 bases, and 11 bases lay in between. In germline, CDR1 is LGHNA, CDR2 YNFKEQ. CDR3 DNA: TGTGCCAGCAGCCAACCCCAGGACAGTGAAGCTTTCTTT. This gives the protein CASSQPQDSEAFF.

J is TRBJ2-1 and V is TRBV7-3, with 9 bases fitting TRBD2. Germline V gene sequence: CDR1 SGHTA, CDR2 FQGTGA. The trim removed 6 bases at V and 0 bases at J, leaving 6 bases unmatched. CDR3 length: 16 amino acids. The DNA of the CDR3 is TGTGCCAGCAGTCCTAGCGGGGCTAGCTCCTACAATGAGCAGTTCTTC. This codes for CASSPSGASSYNEQFF. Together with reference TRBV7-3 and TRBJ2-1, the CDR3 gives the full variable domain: GAGVSQTPSNKVTEKGKYVELRCDPISGHTALYWYRQSLGQGPEFLIYFQGTGAADDSGLPNDRFFAVRPEGSVSTLKIQRTERGDSAVYLCASSPSGASSYNEQFFGPGTRLTVL.

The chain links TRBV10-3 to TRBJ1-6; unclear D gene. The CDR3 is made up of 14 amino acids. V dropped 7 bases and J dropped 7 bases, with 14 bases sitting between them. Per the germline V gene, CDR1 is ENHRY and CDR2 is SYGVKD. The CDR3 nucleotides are TGTGCCATCAATCAGTCAGGAGACAATTCACCCCTCCACTTT. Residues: CAINQSGDNSPLHF.

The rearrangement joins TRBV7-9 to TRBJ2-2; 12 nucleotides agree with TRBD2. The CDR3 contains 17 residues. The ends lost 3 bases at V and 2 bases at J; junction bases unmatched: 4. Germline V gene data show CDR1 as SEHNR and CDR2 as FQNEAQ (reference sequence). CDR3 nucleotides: TGTGCCAGCAGCTTGACTAGCGGGGGACCTAACACCGGGGAGCTGTTTTTT. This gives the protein CASSLTSGGPNTGELFF.

CDR3 DNA sequence: TGTGCCAGCAGCGGACAGCTCAATCAGCCCCAGCATTTT. This translates into CASSGQLNQPQHF. The chain recombines TRBV3-1 (or the pseudogene TRBV3-2) with TRBJ1-5; possible D gene TRBD1, 6 bases. Trimming shortened V by 5 bases and J by 3 bases, and 8 bases separated the two germline ends. The germline gives CDR1 LGHDT, CDR2 YNNKEL (reference sequence). The CDR3 is 13 residues long.

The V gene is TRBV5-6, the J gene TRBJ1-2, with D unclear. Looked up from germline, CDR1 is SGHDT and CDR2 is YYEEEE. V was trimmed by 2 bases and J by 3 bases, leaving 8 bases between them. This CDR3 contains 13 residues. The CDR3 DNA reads TGTGCCAGCAGCTTAAACAGAGACTATGGCTACACCTTC. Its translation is CASSLNRDYGYTF. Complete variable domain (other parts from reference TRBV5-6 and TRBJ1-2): DAGVTQSPTHLIKTRGQQVTLRCSPKSGHDTVSWYQQALGQGPQFIFQYYEEEERQRGNFPDRFSGHQFPNYSSELNVNALLLGDSALYLCASSLNRDYGYTFGSGTRLTVV.

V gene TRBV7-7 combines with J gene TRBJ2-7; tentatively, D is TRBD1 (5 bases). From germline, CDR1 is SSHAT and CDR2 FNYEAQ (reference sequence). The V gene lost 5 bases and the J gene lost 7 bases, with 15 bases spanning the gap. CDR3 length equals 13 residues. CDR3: CASSPGPTEEQYF. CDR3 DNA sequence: TGTGCCAGCAGCCCAGGGCCCACGGAAGAGCAGTACTTC.

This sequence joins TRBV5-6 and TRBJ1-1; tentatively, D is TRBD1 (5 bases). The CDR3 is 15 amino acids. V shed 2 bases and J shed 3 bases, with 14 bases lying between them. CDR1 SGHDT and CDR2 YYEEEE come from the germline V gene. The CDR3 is CASSFFNRGYTEAFF. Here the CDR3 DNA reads TGTGCCAGCAGCTTTTTCAACCGGGGGTACACTGAAGCTTTCTTT. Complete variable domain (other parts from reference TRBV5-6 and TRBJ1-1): DAGVTQSPTHLIKTRGQQVTLRCSPKSGHDTVSWYQQALGQGPQFIFQYYEEEERQRGNFPDRFSGHQFPNYSSELNVNALLLGDSALYLCASSFFNRGYTEAFFGQGTRLTVV.

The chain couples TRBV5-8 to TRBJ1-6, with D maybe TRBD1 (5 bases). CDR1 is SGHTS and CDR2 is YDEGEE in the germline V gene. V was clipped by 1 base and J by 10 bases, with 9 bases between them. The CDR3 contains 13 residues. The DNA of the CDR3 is TGTGCCAGCAGCTTGAGGGGAATCTCACCCCTCCACTTT. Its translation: CASSLRGISPLHF.

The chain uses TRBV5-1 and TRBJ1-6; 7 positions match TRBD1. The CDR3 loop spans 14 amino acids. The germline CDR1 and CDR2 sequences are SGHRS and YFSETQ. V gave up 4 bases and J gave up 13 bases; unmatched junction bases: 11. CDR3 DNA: TGCGCCAGCAGCCCGGGACAGCCCGTTGGGCCCCTCCACTTT. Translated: CASSPGQPVGPLHF.

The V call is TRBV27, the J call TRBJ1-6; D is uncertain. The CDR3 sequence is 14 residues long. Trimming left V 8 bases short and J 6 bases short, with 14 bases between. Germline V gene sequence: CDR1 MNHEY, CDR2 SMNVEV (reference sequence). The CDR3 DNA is TGTGCCAGCGGATCGGACGGGCTTAATTCACCCCTCCACTTT. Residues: CASGSDGLNSPLHF.

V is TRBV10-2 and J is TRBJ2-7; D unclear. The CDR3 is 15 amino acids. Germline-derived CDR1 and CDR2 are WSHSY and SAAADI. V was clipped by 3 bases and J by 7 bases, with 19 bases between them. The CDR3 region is CASSDRQAPLEEQYF. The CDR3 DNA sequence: TGCGCCAGCAGTGATAGGCAAGCACCCCTGGAAGAGCAGTACTTC.

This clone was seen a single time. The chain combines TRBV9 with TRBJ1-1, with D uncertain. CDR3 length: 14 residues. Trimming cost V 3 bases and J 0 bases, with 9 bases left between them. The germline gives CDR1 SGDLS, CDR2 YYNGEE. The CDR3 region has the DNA TGTGCCAGCAGCGGCGAAGTGGTGAACACTGAAGCTTTCTTT. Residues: CASSGEVVNTEAFF.

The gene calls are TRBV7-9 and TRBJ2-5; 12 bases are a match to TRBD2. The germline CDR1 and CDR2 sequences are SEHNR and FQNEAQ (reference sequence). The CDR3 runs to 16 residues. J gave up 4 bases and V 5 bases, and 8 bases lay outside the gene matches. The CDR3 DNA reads TGTGCCAGCAGCCCCCGACTAGCGGGGGATATAGAGACCCAGTACTTC. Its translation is CASSPRLAGDIETQYF.

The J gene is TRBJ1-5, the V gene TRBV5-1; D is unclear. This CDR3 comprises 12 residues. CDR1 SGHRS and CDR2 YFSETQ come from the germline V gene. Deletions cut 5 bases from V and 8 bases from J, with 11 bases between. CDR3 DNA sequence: TGCGCCAGCAGAGAAGACGGGAAGCCCCAGCATTTT. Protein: CASREDGKPQHF. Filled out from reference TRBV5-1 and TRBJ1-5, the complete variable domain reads KAGVTQTPRYLIKTRGQQVTLSCSPISGHRSVSWYQQTPGQGLQFLFEYFSETQRNKGNFPGRFSGRQFSNSRSEMNVSTLELGDSALYLCASREDGKPQHFGDGTRLSIL.

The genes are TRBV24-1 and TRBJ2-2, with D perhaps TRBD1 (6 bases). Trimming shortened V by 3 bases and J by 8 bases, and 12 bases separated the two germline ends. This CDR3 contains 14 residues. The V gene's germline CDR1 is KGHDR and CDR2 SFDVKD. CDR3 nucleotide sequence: TGTGCCACCAGTGATAGGACAGTCGGGGGGGAGCTGTTTTTT. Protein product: CATSDRTVGGELFF.